The next 2 T cell receptor beta chains were all read from a single sample in a study of sequential checkpoint blockade in melanoma. Documented treatment: randomized to nivolumab then ipilimumab (arm A) or the reverse (arm B). The table came from immunoSEQ multiplex PCR; TCRdb's copy has only in-frame clones and leaves some out. The sample lists about 10,000 clones; around 73% were seen once. The specimen was CD8+ T cells sorted from blood (inferred from file names), collected from a patient given nivolumab and ipilimumab in sequence. All receptors derive from a human donor with melanoma.

The CDR3 region is CAREQGGNTGELFF. The CDR3 nucleotides read TGTGCCAGGGAGCAGGGGGGTAACACCGGGGAGCTGTTTTTT. The chain joins TRBV6-4 to TRBJ2-2, with D possibly matching TRBD1 (7 bases). Germline CDR1 and CDR2: MRHNA and SNTAGT. Trimming took off 9 bases at V and 2 bases at J, with 13 bases between the two ends. This CDR3 contains 14 residues.

The sample holds a few counts of this clone. V is TRBV20-1 and J is TRBJ1-1, with D possibly being TRBD1 (5 bases). This CDR3 is built from 11 residues. Germline V gene sequence: CDR1 DFQATT, CDR2 SNEGSKA (reference sequence). The V end was cut by 0 bases, the J end by 11 bases, with 10 bases between. CDR3 amino acids: CSARDTGLAFF. Written as DNA, the CDR3 is TGCAGTGCTAGAGATACGGGACTCGCTTTCTTT.